These 9 T cell receptor beta chains were sequenced from one sample in a study of T cells in Graves' hyperthyroidism and ophthalmopathy. What was amplified from RNA transcripts were TCR beta CDR3 regions. TCR CDR3 regions were first amplified by RT-PCR with HTBI primers. TCRdb re-called the multiplex PCR reads through MiXCR, storing one row per CDR3 protein. The sample yields some 800,000 distinct CDR3 sequences, over 35% seen once. Sequencing was performed on blood. All receptors come from a young man with Graves' hyperthyroidism.

The rearrangement links TRBV10-3 to TRBJ1-1; 7 nucleotides match TRBD1. This CDR3 spans 12 amino acids. Germline-derived CDR1 and CDR2 are ENHRY and SYGVKD. The V and J ends lost 6 bases and 7 bases, in that order; junction bases with no gene match: 5. The CDR3 loop reads CAIRGQSNEAFF. The DNA of the CDR3 is TGTGCCATCAGGGGACAGTCTAATGAAGCTTTCTTT.

This clonotype was seen many times. The chain has TRBV20-1 and TRBJ1-6, with a tentative D call TRBD1 (6 bases). The V gene lost 2 bases and the J gene lost 8 bases, with 13 bases spanning the gap. This CDR3 comprises 14 residues. In germline, CDR1 is DFQATT, CDR2 SNEGSKA (reference sequence). The CDR3 protein is CSARIQGQDSPLHF. CDR3 DNA: TGCAGTGCTAGAATACAGGGTCAGGATTCACCCCTCCACTTT.

The V call is TRBV7-9, the J call TRBJ2-7; TRBD1 matches 9 bases. V lost 1 base, J lost 9 bases, and 10 bases stayed unmatched. The CDR3 sequence is 15 residues long. CDR1 and CDR2 (germline): SEHNR, FQNEAQ (reference sequence). The CDR3 sequence is CASSLGRTGEAVQYF. CDR3 bases: TGTGCCAGCAGCTTAGGACGGACAGGGGAAGCCGTGCAGTACTTC. Drawing the rest from reference TRBV7-9 and TRBJ2-7, the complete variable domain is DTGVSQNPRHKITKRGQNVTFRCDPISEHNRLYWYRQTLGQGPEFLTYFQNEAQLEKSRLLSDRFSAERPKGSFSTLEIQRTEQGDSAMYLCASSLGRTGEAVQYFGPGTRLTVT.

V gene TRBV6-5 combines with J gene TRBJ2-5; D remains unclear. V was shortened by 0 bases and J by 0 bases, with 8 bases between the two germline ends. CDR3 length equals 15 residues. Germline CDR1 MNHEY, CDR2 SVGAGI. Here the CDR3 DNA reads TGTGCCAGCAGTTACTCCAGGACGTACCAAGAGACCCAGTACTTC. As protein: CASSYSRTYQETQYF.

This clonotype was counted many times. This chain uses TRBV7-6 with TRBJ2-6; perhaps TRBD1 as D (6 bases). Germline CDR1 is SGHVS and CDR2 is FNYEAQ. The germline V and J ends were trimmed by 5 bases and 0 bases, with 11 bases remaining between them. The length of the CDR3 is 16 residues. The DNA of the CDR3 is TGTGCCAGCAGCCTGGACAGCTTCTCTGGGGCCAACGTCCTGACTTTC. Encoded protein: CASSLDSFSGANVLTF.

Ten or more counts support this clonotype. V gene TRBV19 combines with J gene TRBJ1-6; D gene unclear. The length of the CDR3 is 13 residues. Trimming cost V 5 bases and J 10 bases, with 12 bases left between them. The germline CDR1 and CDR2 sequences are LNHDA and SQIVND (reference sequence). The CDR3 DNA reads TGTGCCAGTAGTCCGGGGTTCGGGTCACCCCTCCACTTT. Translated, it gives CASSPGFGSPLHF.

This clonotype was seen at least ten times. This chain joins TRBV10-3 and TRBJ2-5; D unresolved. V was cut by 10 bases and J by 2 bases, with 8 bases left in between. The germline CDR1 and CDR2 sequences are ENHRY and SYGVKD. This CDR3 is built from 11 residues. The CDR3 DNA follows: TGTGCCACCGCGGAGCAAGAGACCCAGTACTTC. Its translation: CATAEQETQYF.

This clonotype was seen a handful of times. This chain uses TRBV3-1 with TRBJ2-7; 10 bases agree with TRBD2. Germline loops: CDR1 LGHDT, CDR2 YNNKEL (reference sequence). The CDR3 is made up of 13 amino acids. Trimming cost V 5 bases and J 12 bases; bases outside gene matches: 10. CDR3 sequence: CASSSGTSASPYF. CDR3 DNA sequence: TGTGCCAGCAGCTCCGGGACTAGCGCTTCCCCGTACTTC.

This clonotype was observed at least ten times. The chain joins TRBV29-1 to TRBJ2-7; maybe TRBD1 (5 bases). Trimming pared 0 bases from V and 1 base from J, leaving 7 bases between. The CDR3 length is 13 residues. CDR1 is SQVTM, CDR2 ANQGSEA, per germline. The CDR3 DNA reads TGCAGCGTTGAAGACAGGGTGTCCTACGAGCAGTACTTC. Its protein is CSVEDRVSYEQYF.